What follows is one TCR beta chain and its context. This sample was included in a study of spatial heterogeneity in lung cancer. Via MiXCR, TCRdb re-called the 5' RACE reads, giving one row per CDR3 protein. In the table there are 50,000 or so distinct CDR3 sequences, approximately 12% of which are singletons. Described time point: sample taken at primary tumor resection. Unsorted whole RNA samples from tumor, nontumor lung or frozen PBMC were sequenced. The CDR3 is 14 residues long. Trimming cost V 3 bases and J 2 bases, with 13 bases left between them. Germline loops: CDR1 SQVTM, CDR2 ANQGSEA. This clonotype originated in a female donor with early-stage non-small cell lung cancer. Sequencing used PBMCs, obtained at surgery. This chain uses TRBV29-1 with TRBJ2-5; a possible D gene is TRBD2 (6 bases). The CDR3 region has the DNA TGCAGCGTTGACCTGGGGACTCCTCAAGAGACCCAGTACTTC. The encoded protein is CSVDLGTPQETQYF.